Described below is a single TCR beta chain sequence and its context. Its specificity is unknown. The source of the sample is a study of cytomegalovirus exposure and HLA in healthy donors. General study results and limits: Later analysis identified a missense DCLRE1C variant that was linked to TCR beta V- and J-gene trimming.

The CDR3 contains 15 residues. V was clipped by 4 bases and J by 2 bases, with 12 bases between them. Germline assignment: CDR1 SEHNR and CDR2 FQNEAQ (reference sequence). It was with 60 Vbeta and 13 Jbeta primers that the PCR ran. Generated by immunoSEQ multiplex PCR, the TCRdb table keeps only in-frame clones and is missing some. There are 150,000 to 180,000 clones in the sample; under 85% occur only once, and around 2.8% lies in the top ten. The clonotype comes from a man aged 18 to 29 in good health and CMV-seronegative. The sequencing sample was made of PBMCs. V gene TRBV7-9 combines with J gene TRBJ1-5; D gene ambiguous. The CDR3 loop reads CASSSSKEGNQPQHF. Here the CDR3 DNA reads TGTGCCAGCAGCTCAAGCAAAGAGGGCAATCAGCCCCAGCATTTT.